The 17 T cell receptor beta chains below come from one sample, sequenced in a study of cytomegalovirus exposure and HLA in healthy donors. Generated by immunoSEQ multiplex PCR, the TCRdb table keeps only in-frame clones and is missing some. The sample contains over 120,000 clones, 89% of which appear only once. Sequenced material: PBMCs. These TCRs come from a woman younger than 35 in good health and CMV-seropositive.

This clone was seen just once. The V and J genes are TRBV7-9 and TRBJ1-1; TRBD1 matches at 8 bases. In germline, CDR1 is SEHNR, CDR2 FQNEAQ (reference sequence). The CDR3 contains 11 residues. J was trimmed by 11 bases and V by 1 base; bases with no gene match: 0. CDR3 in amino acids: CASSLGQGAFF. The CDR3 DNA follows: TGTGCCAGCAGCTTAGGACAGGGGGCTTTCTTT.

The rearrangement joins TRBV5-1 to TRBJ2-3, with 7 nucleotides matching TRBD1. This CDR3 contains 13 residues. Germline V gene sequence: CDR1 SGHRS, CDR2 YFSETQ. The ends lost 6 bases at V and 5 bases at J; junction bases unmatched: 6. The CDR3 spells CASTRDREDTQYF. In DNA, the CDR3 is TGCGCCAGCACAAGAGACAGGGAAGATACGCAGTATTTT.

The chain links TRBV10-3 to TRBJ1-2; perhaps TRBD1 as D (6 bases). The CDR3 runs to 13 residues. Germline CDR1 and CDR2: ENHRY and SYGVKD. Trimming pared 11 bases from V and 3 bases from J, leaving 16 bases between. The CDR3 region is CAANPGGDYGYTF. CDR3 DNA: TGTGCCGCAAACCCGGGGGGCGACTATGGCTACACCTTC.

This sequence joins TRBV29-1 and TRBJ2-6; D might be TRBD1 (6 bases). The ends were cut back, 3 bases at V and 0 bases at J, with 9 bases in the middle. The CDR3 is 15 amino acids. The germline V gene has CDR1 SQVTM and CDR2 ANQGSEA. CDR3 DNA: TGCAGCGTTGAGCTGGGGGCCTCTGGGGCCAACGTCCTGACTTTC. It is translated as CSVELGASGANVLTF.

The CDR3 region has the DNA TGTGCCAGCAGCTTGGAAGGAGTGGGGAGCACTGAAGCTTTCTTT. Translated: CASSLEGVGSTEAFF. The V call is TRBV7-9, the J call TRBJ1-1; D not certain. Germline V CDR1 and CDR2: SEHNR, FQNEAQ (reference sequence). The CDR3 is 15 amino acids. V lost 3 bases and J 4 bases, leaving 15 bases between the germline ends.

This chain uses TRBV27 with TRBJ2-1, with TRBD2 matching over 8 bases. This CDR3 is built from 15 residues. Germline-derived CDR1 and CDR2 are MNHEY and SMNVEV (reference sequence). V shed 8 bases, J shed 8 bases, and the junction held 14 bases outside the gene matches. The CDR3 protein is CASAVQRGIGDEQFF. Written as DNA, the CDR3 is TGTGCCAGCGCCGTGCAGCGGGGGATCGGGGATGAGCAGTTCTTC.

This clone appeared a single time. V is TRBV2 and J is TRBJ2-7; 8 positions agree with TRBD2. Germline V gene data show CDR1 as SNHLY and CDR2 as FYNNEI. Trimming took 3 bases from V and 3 from J; bases not matched to a gene: 10. This CDR3 has 16 residues. Here the CDR3 reads CASSDGGGGKYYEQYF. The CDR3 DNA sequence: TGTGCCAGCAGTGACGGGGGCGGGGGGAAATACTACGAGCAGTACTTC.

The V call is TRBV6-1, the J call TRBJ1-4; D is ambiguous. Germline lookup yields CDR1 MNHNS and CDR2 SASEGT. The CDR3 runs 13 residues. V lost 8 bases to trimming and J lost 0 bases, with 7 bases between them. The CDR3 nucleotides are TGTGCCAGCCGCGTTACAACTAATGAAAAACTGTTTTTT. This codes for CASRVTTNEKLFF.

The V and J genes are TRBV9 and TRBJ2-1; maybe TRBD2 (5 bases). CDR3 length: 16 residues. Germline assignment: CDR1 SGDLS and CDR2 YYNGEE. V was pared by 4 bases and J by 0 bases, with 14 bases between. The CDR3 coding sequence is TGTGCCAGCAGCCCGGAGGAGAGCAGCTCCTACAATGAGCAGTTCTTC. Residues: CASSPEESSSYNEQFF.

The rearrangement uses TRBV11-3 and TRBJ2-4; 8 bases agree with TRBD1. Per germline, CDR1 SGHNT and CDR2 YENEEA. CDR3 length: 13 residues. The V and J ends lost 5 bases and 6 bases, in that order; junction bases with no gene match: 3. The CDR3 DNA is TGTGCCAGCAGCCAACAGGGGGGAAACATTCAGTACTTC. It translates to CASSQQGGNIQYF.

This chain uses TRBV28 with TRBJ1-2; 9 positions match TRBD1. Per the germline V gene, CDR1 is MDHEN and CDR2 is SYDVKM. The CDR3 has 16 amino acids. V lost 5 bases and J lost 2; bases outside the gene matches: 9. The CDR3 protein is CASSDTPGTGNYGYTF. The CDR3 DNA reads TGTGCCAGCAGTGATACCCCCGGGACAGGGAACTATGGCTACACCTTC.

The chain recombines TRBV4-2 with TRBJ2-2, with TRBD2 matching over 10 bases. The trim removed 8 bases at V and 5 bases at J, leaving 5 bases unmatched. CDR3 length: 14 residues. Germline V gene lookup returns CDR1 LGHNA and CDR2 YNFKEQ. As DNA, the CDR3 is TGTGCCAGCGAGCGGGGGGGCAATACCGGGGAGCTGTTTTTT. Its protein is CASERGGNTGELFF.

The chain links TRBV2 to TRBJ1-1; TRBD1 matches at 9 bases. Germline trimming cut 6 bases from V and 5 bases from J; bases unmatched to any gene: 4. CDR3 length: 13 amino acids. Germline V gene data show CDR1 as SNHLY and CDR2 as FYNNEI. CDR3 sequence reads: CASRTGGETEAFF. CDR3 nucleotide sequence: TGTGCCAGCAGGACAGGGGGTGAAACTGAAGCTTTCTTT.

This chain joins TRBV7-2 and TRBJ1-2; no clear D. Germline-derived CDR1 and CDR2 are SGHTA and FQGNSA. With 1 base removed from V and 0 bases from J, the gap between germline ends came to 6 bases. The CDR3 has 14 residues. The CDR3 DNA follows: TGTGCCAGCAGCTTAGGAGATACTAACTATGGCTACACCTTC. Encoded protein: CASSLGDTNYGYTF.

The chain has TRBV27 and TRBJ1-1; possibly TRBD1 for D (5 bases). This CDR3 comprises 15 residues. Germline values: CDR1 MNHEY, CDR2 SMNVEV (reference sequence). V gave up 4 bases and J gave up 0 bases, with 12 bases separating them. The DNA of the CDR3 is TGTGCCAGCAGTTGGATCGGGGGGATGAACACTGAAGCTTTCTTT. Protein: CASSWIGGMNTEAFF.

The rearrangement uses TRBV27 and TRBJ1-1, with 7 bases lining up with TRBD1. The junction had 12 bases not matched to a gene; V was cut back by 3 bases and J by 8 bases. This CDR3 contains 15 residues. Germline CDR1 reads MNHEY; CDR2 reads SMNVEV (reference sequence). CDR3 residues: CASSLPGGRGAEAFF. The CDR3 DNA reads as TGTGCCAGCAGTTTGCCAGGGGGTAGGGGAGCGGAAGCTTTCTTT.

V and J are TRBV30 and TRBJ1-6; 7 bases fit TRBD1. Germline lookup yields CDR1 GTSNPN and CDR2 SVGIG (reference sequence). This CDR3 is 20 amino acids long. V lost 4 bases, J lost 0 bases, and 18 bases stayed unmatched. CDR3 amino acids: CAWKGGRAAMLSSYNSPLHF. The CDR3 nucleotides are TGTGCCTGGAAAGGGGGCAGGGCTGCCATGTTGAGCTCCTATAATTCACCCCTCCACTTT.